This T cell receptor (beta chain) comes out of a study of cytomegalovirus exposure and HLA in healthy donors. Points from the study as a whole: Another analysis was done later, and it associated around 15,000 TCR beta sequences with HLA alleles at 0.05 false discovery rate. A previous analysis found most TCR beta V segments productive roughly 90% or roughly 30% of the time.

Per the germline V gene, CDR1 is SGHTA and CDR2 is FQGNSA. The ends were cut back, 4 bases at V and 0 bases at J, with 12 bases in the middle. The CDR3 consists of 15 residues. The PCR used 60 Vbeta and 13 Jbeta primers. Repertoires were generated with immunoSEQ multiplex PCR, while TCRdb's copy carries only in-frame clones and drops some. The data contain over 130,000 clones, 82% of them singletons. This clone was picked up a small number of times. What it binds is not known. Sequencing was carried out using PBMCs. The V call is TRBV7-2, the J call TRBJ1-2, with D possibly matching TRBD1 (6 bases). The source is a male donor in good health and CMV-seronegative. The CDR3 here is CASSSQGMPNYGYTF. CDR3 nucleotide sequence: TGTGCCAGCAGCTCCCAGGGGATGCCTAACTATGGCTACACCTTC.